This TCR beta chain appears in the sequencing data of a study of T-cell memory formation after mild COVID-19. Background on the study: Largely donor-specific sequence clusters came from a couple of donors.

Concerning this clonotype itself: Its cognate antigen is unknown.

The CDR3 is 13 amino acids. Trimming pared 4 bases from V and 5 bases from J, leaving 12 bases between. Germline CDR1 reads LNHDA; CDR2 reads SQIVND (reference sequence). 5'RACE primed at constant segments yielded TCR alpha and TCR beta cDNA libraries bearing sample barcodes and UMIs. One entry per CDR3 protein results from TCRdb running MiXCR on the 5' RACE reads. The sample has hundreds of thousands of distinct CDR3 sequences, around 17% seen once; the top ten hold about 12%. Study-wide results and limits: Contracting CD4+ clones sat mainly in CM and EM; CD8+ in EMRA.

The sequence was collected from an adult woman who had mild COVID-19 (a few samples of this study predate the infection). Cell type and time point are not known. The chain carries TRBV19 and TRBJ2-7; the D gene is possibly TRBD2 (6 bases). The sequencing input was PBMCs or a T cell subset sorted from them (not recorded which). In nucleotides, the CDR3 is TGTGCCAGTAGTAGCAGGCAGCGGGACGAGCAGTACTTC. It encodes CASSSRQRDEQYF.